This TCR beta chain comes out of a study of blood T cells in healthy people across ages. Study-wide findings and caveats: Aged donors had fewer naive CD4+ cells and lower diversity than long-lived donors. TCR beta diversity was tightly associated with the proportion of naive T cells. Roughly linear declines in TCR beta diversity per million T cells occurred with age.

Next came a second PCR, run for about 6 to 12 cycles, which used a sample-barcoded 5' primer along with a J-beta primer mix. TCRdb redid the calling of the 5' RACE reads with MiXCR, one entry per CDR3 protein. In the table there are more than 1.4 million distinct CDR3 sequences, roughly 40% of which are singletons. The CDR3 has 15 amino acids. V shed 1 base and J shed 3 bases, with 16 bases lying between them. Germline V CDR1 and CDR2: DFQATT, SNEGSKA (reference sequence). Worth noting for this clonotype: The antigen is not known.

Samples each yielded at least 6 micrograms of total RNA. The chain is built from TRBV20-1 and TRBJ2-7, with a possible D match to TRBD2 (5 bases). This sequence was found in a woman aged 18-29 years in good health. Material: blood. CDR3 DNA sequence: TGCAGTGCTAGAGGAGCGGTCCTAGAGGGCTACGAGCAGTACTTC. Translated: CSARGAVLEGYEQYF.